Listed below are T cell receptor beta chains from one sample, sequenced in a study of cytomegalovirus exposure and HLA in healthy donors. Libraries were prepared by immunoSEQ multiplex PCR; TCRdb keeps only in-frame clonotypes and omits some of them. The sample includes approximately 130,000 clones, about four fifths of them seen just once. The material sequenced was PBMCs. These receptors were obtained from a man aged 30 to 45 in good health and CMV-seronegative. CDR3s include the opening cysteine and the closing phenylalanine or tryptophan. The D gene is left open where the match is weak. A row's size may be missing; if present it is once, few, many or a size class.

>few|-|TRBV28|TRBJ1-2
TGTGCCAGCAGAGAGGGCTCGGACTATGGCTACACCTTC
CASREGSDYGYTF
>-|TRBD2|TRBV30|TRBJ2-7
TGTGCCTGGAGTTCGCCTAGCGGGGGGTCTGTAGGCGAGCAGTACTTC
CAWSSPSGGSVGEQYF
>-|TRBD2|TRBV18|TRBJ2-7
TGTGCCAGCTCCCCCAGACTAGCGGGGTACTACGAGCAGTACTTC
CASSPRLAGYYEQYF
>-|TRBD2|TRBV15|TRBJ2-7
TGTGCCACCAGCAGAGGGTATAGCGGGGGTCGCTCCTACGAGCAGTACTTC
CATSRGYSGGRSYEQYF
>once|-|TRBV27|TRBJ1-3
TGTGCCAGCAGTTTAGGGGGGGGAAGACAAAACACCATATATTTT
CASSLGGGRQNTIYF
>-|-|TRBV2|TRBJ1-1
TGTGCCAGCAGTCTAAATCCGGGACGGGGGACTGAAGCTTTCTTT
CASSLNPGRGTEAFF
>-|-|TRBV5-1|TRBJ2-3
TGCGCCAGCAGCTTGGGACTAGTTACAGATACGCAGTATTTT
CASSLGLVTDTQYF
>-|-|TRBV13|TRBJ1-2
TGTGCCAGCAGTTCAGGGGCACTCCTGGGCTACACCTTC
CASSSGALLGYTF
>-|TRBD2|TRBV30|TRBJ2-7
TGTGCCTGGACCTCACAGCGGGGACCCCCGGGCGAGCAGTACTTC
CAWTSQRGPPGEQYF
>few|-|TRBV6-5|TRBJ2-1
TGTGCCAGCAGTTCCCCCGCCCTTAAACGGGAGCAGTTCTTC
CASSSPALKREQFF
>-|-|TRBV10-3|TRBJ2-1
TGTGCCTCTAATCCCGATTCGGGGACATATGAGCAGTTCTTC
CASNPDSGTYEQFF
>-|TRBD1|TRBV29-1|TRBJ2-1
TGCAGCGTGTTAAGGACAGGGGGAACCTTAGAAAATGAGCAGTTCTTC
CSVLRTGGTLENEQFF
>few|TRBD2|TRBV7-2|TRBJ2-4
TGTGCCAGCAGCTTAAATCTAGCGGGAGCTTGGTACTTC
CASSLNLAGAWYF
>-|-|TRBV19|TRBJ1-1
TGTGCCAGTAGTTTGACCCCGGGGGGAACGAACACTGAAGCTTTCTTT
CASSLTPGGTNTEAFF
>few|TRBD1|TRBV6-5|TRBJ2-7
TGTGCCAGCAGTTTCACCGGGACAGGGGTTCGCGAGCAGTACTTC
CASSFTGTGVREQYF
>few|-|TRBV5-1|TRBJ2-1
TGCGCCAGCAGTACCACTTATACCAGGGTGGAGGGCAATGAGCAGTTCTTC
CASSTTYTRVEGNEQFF
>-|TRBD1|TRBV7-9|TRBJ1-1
TGTGCCAGCAGCTTACGAGGGGGCTTGACTGAAGCTTTCTTT
CASSLRGGLTEAFF
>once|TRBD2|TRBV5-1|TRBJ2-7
TGCGCCAGCAGCATGACTAGCGGGAGCCCCGAGGGGGAGCAGTACTTC
CASSMTSGSPEGEQYF
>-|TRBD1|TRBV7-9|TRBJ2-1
TGTGCCAGCAGCTTAACTGGGACAGGAAACAATGAGCAGTTCTTC
CASSLTGTGNNEQFF
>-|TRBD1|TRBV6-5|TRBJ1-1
TGTGCCAGCAGTCAGCAGGGGGCCATGACTGAAGCTTTCTTT
CASSQQGAMTEAFF
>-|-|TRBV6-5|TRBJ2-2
TGTGCCGGACGAGTAGCGCCGAACACCGGGGAGCTGTTTTTT
CAGRVAPNTGELFF